This T cell receptor beta chain was recovered during a study of blood T cell repertoires in COVID-19 (dated by TCRdb to the early 2020s). Concerning the study at large: Samples from collaborators originated in the United States, Italy and Spain and spanned both the acute and convalescent phases of COVID-19. The material from the prospective study consisted of cDNA or gDNA derived from T cells, B-cell-depleted T cells, or PBMCs. The dataset comprised deeply sampled blood TCRbeta repertoires from subjects exposed to, actively infected with, or recovered from COVID-19. The repertoires were made available in a free public database intended to serve as a resource for research on the immune response to SARS-CoV-2. The samples were drawn from the first 160 participants of the ongoing ImmuneRACE study and from over 950 subjects provided by 6 global collaborators. The sample metadata nearly always contained a de-identified subject ID, COVID-19 status, age in years and sex. HLA class I and class II types, where available, came from metadata supplied by the sample provider rather than from assay-based typing.

What the authors observed across the whole study: Clinical and demographic metadata were provided uncurated, with the amount varying by source and participant.

One collaborating source in Seattle enrolled patients during active infection and followed them longitudinally through the course of disease. Whole blood was collected in K2EDTA tubes by collaborating institutions according to the institutions' own protocols. For TCRbeta analysis, collaborators shipped samples in one of three forms: frozen whole blood, isolated PBMCs, or DNA extracted from either of those sample types. TCRbeta CDR3 regions were amplified from genomic DNA using the immunoSEQ Assay, a bias-controlled multiplex PCR. On the study's bioinformatics: Nucleated cell counts per sample were estimated from amplification of reference gene primers within the assay. Sequence reads were collapsed and filtered to measure the absolute abundance of every unique TCRbeta CDR3 rearrangement. For each sample, productive Simpson clonality was calculated as the square root of Simpson's diversity index across productive rearrangements. Held by TCRdb, this immuneACCESS table contains in-frame sequences only and omits some clones. Under half of the omission traces to an unresolved V gene where checked; the cause of the rest is unknown. V and J calls and clone size come straight from that table; D and trimming were deduced from the DNA. Present in this sample are roughly 280,000 clones, around nine tenths of which were seen just once. The ten largest account for around 5% of the sample.

Worth noting for this clone: This clone's antigen is unknown. Base-call qualities are not available, and no considerably larger clone is one nucleotide away.

CDR1 and CDR2 (KGHSH, LQKENI) derive from the germline V gene. Taken from cysteine to phenylalanine, the CDR3 has 15 residues. Only CDR3 DNA remains: 45 bases, in frame from the first base. Unmatched junction bases come to 8, with V trimmed by 3 bases and J by 4 bases. Sequenced: peripheral blood. The chain joins TRBV18 to TRBJ1-1; TRBD1 fits 7 bases in the junction. The sequence derives from a woman aged 60-75 years with COVID-19, enrolled during active disease. This receptor has the CDR3 CASSPQKGAVTEAFF. The sequenced DNA: TGTGCCAGCTCACCCCAGAAGGGGGCGGTCACTGAAGCTTTCTTT.